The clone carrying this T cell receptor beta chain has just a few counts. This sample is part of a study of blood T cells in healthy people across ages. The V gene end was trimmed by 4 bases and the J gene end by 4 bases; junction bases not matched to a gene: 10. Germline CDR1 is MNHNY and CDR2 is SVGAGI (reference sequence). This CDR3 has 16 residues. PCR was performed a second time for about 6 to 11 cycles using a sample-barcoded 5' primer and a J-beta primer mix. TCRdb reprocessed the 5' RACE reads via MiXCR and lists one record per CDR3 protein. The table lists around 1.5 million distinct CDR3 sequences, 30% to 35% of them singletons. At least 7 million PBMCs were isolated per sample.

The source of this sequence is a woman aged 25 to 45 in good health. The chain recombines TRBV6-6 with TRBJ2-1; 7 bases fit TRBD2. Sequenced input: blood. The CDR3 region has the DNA TGTGCCAGCAGTTCCGGGGGTGGGAGGGCATACAATGAGCAGTTCTTC. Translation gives CASSSGGGRAYNEQFF.